These 19 T cell receptor beta chains were all obtained from the same sample, sequenced in a study of T cell responses to AZD1222 COVID-19 vaccine. Profiled with immunoSEQ multiplex PCR; TCRdb holds only in-frame clones, not every one. This table has roughly 76,000 clones, 88% appearing once. The sample in question was peripheral blood, obtained on day 0 of AZD1222 vaccination. The receptors derive from an adult in good health.

V usage is TRBV5-4 and J usage is TRBJ1-4, with a weak D call TRBD1 (6 bases). V was cut by 4 bases and J by 10 bases, with 26 bases left in between. The CDR3 has 17 residues. Per germline, CDR1 SGHNT and CDR2 YYREEE (reference sequence). The CDR3 sequence: CASSERQAPSNEGKLFF. The CDR3 nucleotides read TGTGCCAGCAGCGAACGACAGGCCCCCTCTAATGAAGGAAAACTGTTTTTT.

The chain employs TRBV9 and TRBJ1-1, with D perhaps matching TRBD1 (5 bases). Germline V lookup: CDR1 SGDLS, CDR2 YYNGEE. The length of the CDR3 is 14 residues. Trimming stripped 2 bases from V and 0 bases from J, with 8 bases between. The CDR3 DNA reads as TGTGCCAGCAGCGTCGGGGCGGTGAACACTGAAGCTTTCTTT. It codes for CASSVGAVNTEAFF. Variable domain in full (rest from reference TRBV9 and TRBJ1-1): DSGVTQTPKHLITATGQRVTLRCSPRSGDLSVYWYQQSLDQGLQFLIQYYNGEERAKGNILERFSAQQFPDLHSELNLSSLELGDSALYFCASSVGAVNTEAFFGQGTRLTVV.

This chain links TRBV19 with TRBJ1-1; D is unresolved. The germline gives CDR1 LNHDA, CDR2 SQIVND (reference sequence). CDR3 length: 16 residues. The V and J ends lost 3 bases and 1 base respectively, with 15 bases between them. The CDR3 region is CASSIYLRSPNTEAFF. The CDR3, as DNA: TGTGCCAGTAGTATCTACCTTCGATCCCCGAACACTGAAGCTTTCTTT.

The gene calls are TRBV3-1 (or the pseudogene TRBV3-2) and TRBJ2-3; D is uncertain. Germline V lookup: CDR1 LGHDT, CDR2 YNNKEL (reference sequence). Trimming removed 4 bases from V and 2 bases from J, with 4 bases in between. The CDR3 spans 12 residues. The CDR3 bases are TGTGCCAGCAGCCCCAACACAGATACGCAGTATTTT. This gives the protein CASSPNTDTQYF.

The chain is built from TRBV3-1 (or the pseudogene TRBV3-2) and TRBJ2-2, with TRBD2 matching over 7 bases. With V trimmed by 2 bases and J by 6 bases, 9 bases remained unmatched. Germline V lookup: CDR1 LGHDT, CDR2 YNNKEL (reference sequence). This CDR3 comprises 16 residues. In DNA form, the CDR3 reads TGTGCCAGCAGCCAACATAGCGGGTTAGTTCCCGGGGAGCTGTTTTTT. It is translated as CASSQHSGLVPGELFF.

This clone was found a few times. The V gene is TRBV9, the J gene TRBJ1-5; tentative D call: TRBD1 (5 bases). The CDR3 extends over 17 amino acids. Looked up from germline, CDR1 is SGDLS and CDR2 is YYNGEE. The V end was cut by 3 bases, the J end by 3 bases, with 19 bases between. Here the CDR3 DNA reads TGTGCCAGCAGCGGGGGCCCCCCCGACTTCGACAATCAGCCCCAGCATTTT. Translation: CASSGGPPDFDNQPQHF.

The chain employs TRBV19 and TRBJ2-3; unclear D gene. Between the trimmed V and J ends, which lost 6 bases and 2 bases, there was a span of 12 bases. This CDR3 is built from 14 residues. The germline V gene encodes CDR1 LNHDA and CDR2 SQIVND (reference sequence). The CDR3 DNA is TGTGCCAGTAGCCGTAGGCAGAACACAGATACGCAGTATTTT. This codes for CASSRRQNTDTQYF.

In this sample, this clone turned up once. CDR3 sequence reads: CASSLGRTSSYEQYF. The CDR3 DNA follows: TGTGCCAGCAGCTTAGGGCGTACTAGCTCCTACGAGCAGTACTTC. The V call is TRBV11-2, the J call TRBJ2-7; a possible D gene is TRBD2 (5 bases). Germline values: CDR1 SGHAT, CDR2 FQNNGV. The CDR3 is 15 residues long. Trimming stripped 1 base from V and 0 bases from J, with 10 bases between.

This clone was observed a single time. The V gene is TRBV18, the J gene TRBJ2-2; weak D call: TRBD1 (6 bases). Germline values: CDR1 KGHSH, CDR2 LQKENI. This CDR3 region has 13 residues. V gave up 5 bases and J gave up 5 bases, with 9 bases separating them. This CDR3 reads CASSAQGTGELFF. The CDR3 DNA follows: TGTGCCAGCTCAGCACAGGGAACCGGGGAGCTGTTTTTT.

The chain recombines TRBV7-6 with TRBJ2-1; D may be TRBD1 or TRBD2 (5 bases each). V was trimmed by 5 bases and J by 4 bases, leaving 15 bases between them. Germline lookup yields CDR1 SGHVS and CDR2 FNYEAQ. The CDR3 is 15 residues long. CDR3 DNA sequence: TGTGCCAGCAGCCAAGGGGACGGTTTATACAATGAGCAGTTCTTC. This translates into CASSQGDGLYNEQFF.

The rearrangement links TRBV28 to TRBJ2-1, with 9 bases that match TRBD2. The germline CDR1 and CDR2 sequences are MDHEN and SYDVKM. Unmatched junction bases numbered 5, after V lost 4 bases and J lost 4 bases. This CDR3 is built from 15 residues. This chain's CDR3 is CASSSHSGGYNEQFF. The CDR3 DNA sequence: TGTGCCAGCAGTTCCCACAGCGGGGGGTACAATGAGCAGTTCTTC.

This clone was seen only once. The chain carries TRBV12-3 or TRBV12-4 and TRBJ2-7; D unclear. This CDR3 has 12 residues. Trimming shortened V by 6 bases and J by 2 bases, and 8 bases separated the two germline ends. The CDR3 coding sequence is TGTGCCAGCAGCCCTGACACCTACGAGCAGTACTTC. Encoded protein: CASSPDTYEQYF.

The J gene is TRBJ2-1, the V gene TRBV11-3, with 7 bases identical to TRBD2. The CDR3 runs 17 residues. V was clipped by 5 bases and J by 7 bases; unmatched bases: 17. The germline CDR1 and CDR2 sequences are SGHNT and YENEEA. For the CDR3, the DNA is TGTGCCAGCAGCCTCCGACCGGGACTAACTCGTTGGAATGAGCAGTTCTTC. Amino acids: CASSLRPGLTRWNEQFF. Based on the CDR3 plus reference TRBV11-3 and TRBJ2-1, the full variable domain is EAGVVQSPRYKIIEKKQPVAFWCNPISGHNTLYWYLQNLGQGPELLIRYENEEAVDDSQLPKDRFSAERLKGVDSTLKIQPAELGDSAVYLCASSLRPGLTRWNEQFFGPGTRLTVL.

The chain has TRBV28 and TRBJ1-2; D may be TRBD1 (5 bases). The CDR3 length is 14 residues. Germline V CDR1 and CDR2: MDHEN, SYDVKM. V lost 5 bases, J lost 7 bases, and 17 bases lay in between. CDR3 bases: TGTGCCAGCAGTCTAGGGGTCCTAACTAGTGGCTACACCTTC. This encodes CASSLGVLTSGYTF.

The genes are TRBV15 and TRBJ2-6, with TRBD1 matching 7 bases. The CDR3 spans 17 residues. Germline CDR1 is LNHNV and CDR2 is YYDKDF (reference sequence). V shed 4 bases, J shed 1 base, and the junction held 7 bases outside the gene matches. CDR3 DNA: TGTGCCACCAGCAAACTTGACAGGGCTTCTGGGGCCAACGTCCTGACTTTC. This sequence encodes CATSKLDRASGANVLTF.

The chain recombines TRBV19 with TRBJ1-5, with 9 bases identical to TRBD1. Unmatched junction bases numbered 8, after V lost 5 bases and J lost 0 bases. The CDR3 length is 17 residues. Germline V lookup: CDR1 LNHDA, CDR2 SQIVND (reference sequence). The CDR3 DNA is TGTGCCAGTAGTTACCGGGACAGGGCTTATAGCAATCAGCCCCAGCATTTT. This encodes CASSYRDRAYSNQPQHF.

V and J are TRBV5-1 and TRBJ2-3; D uncertain. The CDR3 loop spans 16 amino acids. Trimming left V 3 bases short and J 0 bases short, with 14 bases between. The germline gives CDR1 SGHRS, CDR2 YFSETQ. The CDR3 sequence is CASSSQGPPSTDTQYF. Written as DNA, the CDR3 is TGCGCCAGCAGCTCGCAAGGGCCTCCTAGCACAGATACGCAGTATTTT.

V usage is TRBV5-1 and J usage is TRBJ2-7; 7 bases line up with TRBD1. Unmatched junction bases numbered 4, after V lost 0 bases and J lost 4 bases. The CDR3 is 14 residues long. Germline V CDR1 and CDR2: SGHRS, YFSETQ. CDR3 sequence: CASSLAGTVYEQYF. CDR3 nucleotide sequence: TGCGCCAGCAGCTTGGCCGGGACAGTTTACGAGCAGTACTTC.

The chain carries TRBV3-1 (or the pseudogene TRBV3-2) and TRBJ2-5, with a weak D call TRBD2 (5 bases). The CDR3 has 15 amino acids. The V gene lost 6 bases and the J gene lost 3 bases, with 17 bases spanning the gap. Germline CDR1 is LGHDT and CDR2 is YNNKEL (reference sequence). CDR3 loop: CASSLGPTRKETQYF. The CDR3 DNA sequence: TGTGCCAGCAGTCTTGGGCCAACTAGGAAAGAGACCCAGTACTTC.